The source of this T cell receptor beta chain is a study of blood T cell repertoires in COVID-19. Study-level information: Acute and convalescent COVID-19 samples came from the United States, Italy and Spain. T cells, B-cell-depleted T cells, or PBMCs supplied cDNA or gDNA.

In the source study's methods: Estimation of nucleated cell counts relied on the amplification of reference gene primers. Generated by immunoSEQ multiplex PCR, the TCRdb table keeps only in-frame clones and is missing some. That table gives V, J and clone size, and the DNA gave D and trimming. Of a few hundred thousand clones in the sample, roughly 89% were seen once. This CDR3 is 13 amino acids long. Germline V lookup: CDR1 SEHNR, CDR2 FQNEAQ (reference sequence). Between the trimmed V and J ends, which lost 7 bases and 4 bases, there was a span of 11 bases. This chain links TRBV7-9 with TRBJ1-5; D is possibly TRBD1 (5 bases). This clonotype originated in a woman aged 40 to 50 who had recovered from COVID-19. The sample was peripheral blood. CDR3 sequence reads: CASTQGRNQPQHF. For the CDR3, the DNA is TGTGCCAGCACGCAGGGAAGGAATCAGCCCCAGCATTTT.